The entry below describes one TCR beta chain. The antigen is undetermined. All the donors were Caucasian adults who lived in Nashville, Tennessee. The authors ran unsorted PBMC replicate PCRs on about 310 ng DNA, approximately 30,000 T cell genomes. Per the study methods: In the immunoSEQ data, sequences were junction-only and lacked quality scores, so filtering differed. The table came from immunoSEQ multiplex PCR; TCRdb's copy has only in-frame clones and leaves some out. D and trimming come from the DNA, and the V and J calls and clone size come from that table. The sample holds about 470,000 clones, roughly 77% seen once. The data belong to a study of shared clonotypes between healthy human individuals. General observations from the study: It was the few donors that limited the genetic and exposure-history diversity represented.

Sequencing was done on a sample of PBMCs. The TCR sequence derives from a middle-aged woman in good health. Some clones in this sample may be carry-over from other donors' samples.

CDR3 in DNA: TGTGCCAGCAGCTTACATCCTAGCAATCAGCCCCAGCATTTT. Protein sequence: CASSLHPSNQPQHF. This chain uses TRBV7-2 with TRBJ1-5, with D uncertain. CDR3 length equals 14 residues. Germline CDR1 and CDR2: SGHTA and FQGNSA. Trimming removed 2 bases at V and 0 bases at J, with 5 bases between.